This T cell receptor beta chain stems from a study of cytomegalovirus exposure and HLA in healthy donors. Findings and limits, study-wide: Reportedly, cytomegalovirus status was diagnosed with high sensitivity and specificity. Reportedly, TCR beta sequences accurately predicted HLA-A and HLA-B alleles in most subjects. A later analysis reported that several of the most significant clusters appeared to be linked to common viral pathogens, among them Epstein-Barr virus. No immune exposure information besides CMV serostatus was available.

Primers for the PCR totalled 60 Vbeta and 13 Jbeta. TCRdb's table, derived via immunoSEQ multiplex PCR, lists solely in-frame clones and lacks some. Here the sample spans around 200,000 clones, about 83% being singletons. About this clone itself: Its specificity is unknown. Other DNA sequences within the sample encode an identical CDR3.

Germline CDR1 and CDR2: SGHRS and YFSETQ. This CDR3 has 15 amino acids. Germline trimming cut 0 bases from V and 1 base from J; bases unmatched to any gene: 4. This clonotype was sampled from a woman in her fifties or sixties in good health and CMV-seropositive. The chain is built from TRBV5-1 and TRBJ2-7, with 7 bases matching TRBD1. The sequenced material came from PBMCs. Here the CDR3 reads CASSLAAGGSYEQYF. DNA of the CDR3: TGCGCCAGCAGCTTGGCCGCAGGGGGATCCTACGAGCAGTACTTC.